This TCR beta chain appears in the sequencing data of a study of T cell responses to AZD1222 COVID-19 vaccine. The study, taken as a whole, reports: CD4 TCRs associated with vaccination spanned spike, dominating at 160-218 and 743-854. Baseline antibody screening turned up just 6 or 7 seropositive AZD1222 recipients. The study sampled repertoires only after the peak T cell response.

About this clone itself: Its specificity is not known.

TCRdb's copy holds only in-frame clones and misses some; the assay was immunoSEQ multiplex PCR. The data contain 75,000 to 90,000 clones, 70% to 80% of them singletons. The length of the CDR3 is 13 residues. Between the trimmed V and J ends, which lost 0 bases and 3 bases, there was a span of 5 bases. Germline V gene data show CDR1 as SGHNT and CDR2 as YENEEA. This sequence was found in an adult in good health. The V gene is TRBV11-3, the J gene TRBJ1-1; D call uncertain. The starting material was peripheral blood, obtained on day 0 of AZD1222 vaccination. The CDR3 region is CASSLELYTEAFF. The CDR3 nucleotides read TGTGCCAGCAGCTTAGAACTGTACACTGAAGCTTTCTTT.